This entry lists 3 T cell receptor beta chains sequenced from one sample in a study of blood T cell repertoires in COVID-19 (dated by TCRdb to about 2020). Library generation was performed with the immunoSEQ multiplex PCR assay. Imported from immuneACCESS, the table was reduced by TCRdb to in-frame sequences with V and J called. These copies leave out some clones; in studies compared against another copy, an unresolved V gene accounts for under half, and the cause of the remainder is not known. The sample table records approximately 320,000 clones; around 92% of these occur just once. 11% of the sample is held by the ten biggest clonotypes. Material: peripheral blood. These receptor sequences come from a woman younger than 45 with COVID-19, enrolled during active disease.

The chain links TRBV5-1 to TRBJ1-2, with D tentatively TRBD1 (6 bases). The length of the CDR3 is 14 residues. Germline V gene lookup returns CDR1 SGHRS and CDR2 YFSETQ. V gave up 4 bases and J gave up 4 bases, with 14 bases separating them. The CDR3 region has the DNA TGCGCCAGCAGCCCTGGACAGAAAATCTATGGCTACACCTTC. It specifies CASSPGQKIYGYTF.

In its sample, this clone was seen once. V is TRBV6-2 or TRBV6-3 and J is TRBJ1-2, with TRBD1 as a possible D gene (6 bases). Germline-derived CDR1 and CDR2 are MNHEY and SVGEGT. This CDR3 contains 13 residues. V lost 2 bases and J lost 8, with 12 bases in between. The CDR3 DNA sequence: TGTGCCAGCAGTTACCCTACAGGGTTCGGCTACACCTTC. Protein sequence: CASSYPTGFGYTF.

The chain is built from TRBV30 and TRBJ1-3; 7 nucleotides line up with TRBD1. With V trimmed by 0 bases and J by 0 bases, 5 bases remained unmatched. This CDR3 is 16 amino acids long. Per germline, CDR1 GTSNPN and CDR2 SVGIG (reference sequence). The CDR3 is CAWSVTGVNSGNTIYF. The CDR3 DNA reads TGTGCCTGGAGTGTCACAGGGGTCAACTCTGGAAACACCATATATTTT.